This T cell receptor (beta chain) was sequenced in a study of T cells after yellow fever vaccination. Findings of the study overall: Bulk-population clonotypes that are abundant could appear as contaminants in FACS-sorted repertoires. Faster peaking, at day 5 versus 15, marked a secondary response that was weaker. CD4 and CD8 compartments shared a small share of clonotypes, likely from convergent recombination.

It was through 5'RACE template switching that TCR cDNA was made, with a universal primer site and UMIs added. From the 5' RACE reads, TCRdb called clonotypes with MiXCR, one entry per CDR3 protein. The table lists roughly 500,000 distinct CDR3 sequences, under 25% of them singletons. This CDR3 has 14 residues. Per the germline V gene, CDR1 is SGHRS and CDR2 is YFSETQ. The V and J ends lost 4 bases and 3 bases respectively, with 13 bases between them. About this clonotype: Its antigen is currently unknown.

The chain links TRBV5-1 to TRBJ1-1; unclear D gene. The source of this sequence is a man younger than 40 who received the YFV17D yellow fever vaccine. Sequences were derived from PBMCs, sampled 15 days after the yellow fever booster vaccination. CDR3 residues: CASSPGPRDTEAFF. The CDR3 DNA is TGCGCCAGCAGCCCCGGCCCCCGGGACACTGAAGCTTTCTTT.